Below, one TCR beta chain is given with its context. The antigen is unknown. Addition of a universal primer site occurred through template switching, and cDNA carried unique molecular identifiers. TCRdb fed the 5' RACE reads into MiXCR, producing one record per CDR3 protein. The table records roughly 700,000 distinct CDR3 sequences, around 8.6% of them present only once. The CDR3 is 13 amino acids. V shed 1 base and J shed 1 base, with 5 bases lying between them. These data are taken from a study of identical twins. The study's findings and limits: Models came in too low on out-of-frame TCR alpha sharing in monozygotic twins. Its conclusions, products of cross-sectional statistical analysis, did not come from following the same donors.

The data also belong to a second study, concerning yellow fever vaccine responses in identical twins. That paper adds: Twin vaccine T cell responses reportedly seemed partly convergent, partly personalized.

The chain recombines TRBV12-3 or TRBV12-4 with TRBJ2-7; D not certain. The sequencing input was PBMCs. This clonotype was obtained from a young woman in good health. The CDR3 region is CASSLVLSYEQYF. CDR3 DNA sequence: TGTGCCAGCAGTTTAGTCCTATCCTACGAGCAGTACTTC.